These T cell receptor beta chains were read from a single sample in a study of neurological immune-mediated disorders. TCRdb processed the 5' RACE reads anew with MiXCR; each CDR3 protein has one entry. This table has fewer than 90,000 distinct CDR3 sequences, around 9.6% appearing once. The specimen sequenced was PBMCs. Receptors were obtained from a man aged 25-45 years in good health. Both conserved end residues are part of each CDR3. The D gene is left open where the match is weak. A clone size is listed for some rows: how often the clone was seen (once, few, many), or a class if it is expanded.

CDR3 DNA,CDR3 protein,J gene,clone size,D gene,V gene
TGTGCCAGCACCCTCAGGGGTACTGGAAACACCATATATTTT,CASTLRGTGNTIYF,TRBJ1-3,many,.,TRBV28
TGTGCCAGCAGCCACACCGGGACTAGCGTCAACAATGAGCAGTTCTTC,CASSHTGTSVNNEQFF,TRBJ2-1,many,TRBD2,TRBV3-1
TGCGCCAGCAGCCAACCTACAGGCCGTAATTCACCCCTCCACTTT,CASSQPTGRNSPLHF,TRBJ1-6,many,.,TRBV4-1
TGCAGTGCTAAAGATACGGCAGGGGACCCTAACTACGAGCAGTACTTC,CSAKDTAGDPNYEQYF,TRBJ2-7,.,.,TRBV20-1
TGCAGTGCTAGAGACCGTGGCGGGGAGCTGTTTTTT,CSARDRGGELFF,TRBJ2-2,many,.,TRBV20-1
TGCGCCAGCAGCTTGGCCGCTAGCGGGATCGCAGATACGCAGTATTTT,CASSLAASGIADTQYF,TRBJ2-3,many,TRBD2,TRBV5-1
TGTGCCAGCAGAAGGGGCGGGAGCAACAATGAGCAGTTCTTC,CASRRGGSNNEQFF,TRBJ2-1,many,TRBD2,TRBV7-2
TGTGCCAGCAGCCAAGGACATAACTATGGCTACACCTTC,CASSQGHNYGYTF,TRBJ1-2,.,.,TRBV3-1
TGTGCCACCGAGGGGGGCTCCTACGAGCAGTACTTC,CATEGGSYEQYF,TRBJ2-7,many,.,TRBV28
TGTGCCAGCAGCCAATCAGGAGGTAGCAATGAGCAGTTCTTC,CASSQSGGSNEQFF,TRBJ2-1,many,.,TRBV14
TGTGCCAGCAGTCAAGACAGGGTGGTGTATCAGCCCCAGCATTTT,CASSQDRVVYQPQHF,TRBJ1-5,many,TRBD1,TRBV6-6
TGCGCCAGCACCGGTAAGGGGCTGGGGTCCTACGAGCAGTACTTC,CASTGKGLGSYEQYF,TRBJ2-7,many,.,TRBV5-1
TGTGCCAGCACTTCGATAGGGGGTTTGTCTGAGCAGTTCTTC,CASTSIGGLSEQFF,TRBJ2-1,many,.,TRBV27
TGTGCCAGCAGCCAAGGTAAGACAGGAAGCTCCTACGAGCAGTACTTC,CASSQGKTGSSYEQYF,TRBJ2-7,many,.,TRBV3-1
TGCGCCAGCAGCTTCGGACAGGGGGCAACCACAGATACGCAGTATTTT,CASSFGQGATTDTQYF,TRBJ2-3,many,TRBD1,TRBV5-1
TGCGCCAGCAGCTTGGCCGGGACGGCGACCCTTCAGTACTTC,CASSLAGTATLQYF,TRBJ2-4,medium-sized,.,TRBV5-1
TGTGCCAGTAGTTATGGTACGGAGCCCCAGCATTTT,CASSYGTEPQHF,TRBJ1-5,many,.,TRBV19
TGTGCCAGCAGCCAAGGTAACAGGGGGCTAAACGAGCAGTACTTC,CASSQGNRGLNEQYF,TRBJ2-7,many,TRBD1,TRBV3-1
TGTGCCAGCAGCCCAACAGCGGGAGGTATCGAGACCCAGTACTTC,CASSPTAGGIETQYF,TRBJ2-5,many,TRBD2,TRBV6-4
TGTGCCAGCAGGGGGGGACGCGGGACCTACAATGAGCAGTTCTTC,CASRGGRGTYNEQFF,TRBJ2-1,many,.,TRBV7-3
TGTGCCACCAGTGATTGGCACGTAGCGGGAGCAGGCACAGATACGCAGTATTTT,CATSDWHVAGAGTDTQYF,TRBJ2-3,many,TRBD2,TRBV24-1
TGTGCCACCAGCAGAGGGGGCCGAGATAACAAAAACATTCAGTACTTC,CATSRGGRDNKNIQYF,TRBJ2-4,many,.,TRBV15
TGCAGTGCTAGAGACCTCCGCTCCTACAATGAGCAGTTCTTC,CSARDLRSYNEQFF,TRBJ2-1,medium-sized,.,TRBV20-1
TGCAGCGTTGAATGGGGGCCACTCTACAATGAGCAGTTCTTC,CSVEWGPLYNEQFF,TRBJ2-1,many,.,TRBV29-1
TGCAGTGGCGCGGGTCGGTCAGGGGAGACCCAGTACTTC,CSGAGRSGETQYF,TRBJ2-5,.,.,TRBV20-1
TGCAGCGCCATACTAGCGGGGTCCCACACAGATACGCAGTATTTT,CSAILAGSHTDTQYF,TRBJ2-3,.,TRBD2,TRBV29-1
TGTGCCATCAGTGAGAGAAATGGCGGCACGAACACCGGGGAGCTGTTTTTT,CAISERNGGTNTGELFF,TRBJ2-2,many,.,TRBV10-3
TGTGCCAGCAGTTCTGAGGGGGTAGGCAATCAGCCCCAGCATTTT,CASSSEGVGNQPQHF,TRBJ1-5,many,.,TRBV28
TGTGCCAGCAGCCCCGAACTGTCCCCGCAGTACGAGCAGTACTTC,CASSPELSPQYEQYF,TRBJ2-7,many,.,TRBV7-9
TGTGCCAGCAGTTGGGGTGACGGCCAGCCCCAGCATTTT,CASSWGDGQPQHF,TRBJ1-5,many,.,TRBV12-3/TRBV12-4
TGTGCCAGCAGTTACTCCGCTGCCCTCAACTCCGGCGAGCAGTACTTC,CASSYSAALNSGEQYF,TRBJ2-7,many,.,TRBV6-6
TGTGCCAGCAGCCAAACGACAGGGTCCTACGAGCAGTACTTC,CASSQTTGSYEQYF,TRBJ2-7,many,TRBD1,TRBV7-6
TGTGCCAGCAGGCCCGGAGGGGTCGAGCAGTACTTC,CASRPGGVEQYF,TRBJ2-7,many,.,TRBV28
TGCAGTGCACCAAACAGGGTGAGACAGAGCGGGATCAGCTCCTACGAGCAGTACTTC,CSAPNRVRQSGISSYEQYF,TRBJ2-7,many,.,TRBV20-1
TGTGCCAGCAGCAGAATGGGACTAGCCTACAATGAGCAGTTCTTC,CASSRMGLAYNEQFF,TRBJ2-1,many,TRBD2,TRBV7-8